This TCR beta chain was recovered during a study of response to subunit inactivated influenza vaccine. In this sample, this clonotype turned up a few times. Its antigen is not identified. Trimming took off 1 base at V and 7 bases at J, with 10 bases between the two ends. The CDR3 spans 14 residues. Germline lookup yields CDR1 KGHDR and CDR2 SFDVKD. MiXCR, run by TCRdb on the RT-PCR reads, gives a single entry per CDR3 protein. Seen here are 550,000 to 800,000 distinct CDR3 sequences, around 14% observed once, and the top ten hold approximately 7%. Study-wide points: It was the authors' suggestion that each seasonal influenza vaccination recruits few new T cells.

V is TRBV24-1 and J is TRBJ1-5; the D gene is possibly TRBD1 (6 bases). The receptor comes from a man aged 50 to 59 who received an inactivated influenza vaccine. The source material was PBMCs from blood, sampled 14 to 15 days before vaccination. The CDR3 here is CATSDLRGNQPQHF. The DNA for the CDR3 is TGTGCCACCAGTGATTTAAGGGGGAACCAGCCCCAGCATTTT.